The 5 T cell receptor beta chains below were found in one sample sequenced in a study of blood T cell repertoires in COVID-19. Profiled with immunoSEQ multiplex PCR; TCRdb holds only in-frame clones, not every one. The sample lists roughly 250,000 clones, 83% seen once, with 3% to 4% in the top ten. The sequencing input was PBMCs or T cells enriched from blood (not recorded which). These receptors were obtained from a woman aged 40 to 50 who had been exposed to COVID-19.

The chain couples TRBV2 to TRBJ1-1, with D perhaps matching TRBD1 (6 bases). Trimming took off 6 bases at V and 10 bases at J, with 24 bases between the two ends. The CDR3 runs 15 residues. Germline V gene data show CDR1 as SNHLY and CDR2 as FYNNEI. The CDR3 region has the DNA TGTGCCAGCAGACGCACGGACAGACCCAAAGGGGTAGCTTTCTTT. Protein: CASRRTDRPKGVAFF.

The chain is built from TRBV5-1 and TRBJ1-6; perhaps TRBD1 as D (6 bases). Germline V gene lookup returns CDR1 SGHRS and CDR2 YFSETQ. V lost 1 base to trimming and J lost 5 bases, with 10 bases between them. This CDR3 comprises 15 residues. The CDR3 loop reads CASSLRTENNSPLHF. CDR3 sequence (DNA): TGCGCCAGCAGCTTGAGGACAGAAAATAATTCACCCCTCCACTTT.

The rearrangement links TRBV5-1 to TRBJ2-5; 12 bases match TRBD1. The trim removed 2 bases at V and 4 bases at J, leaving 6 bases unmatched. Germline values: CDR1 SGHRS, CDR2 YFSETQ. The CDR3 length is 16 residues. CDR3 nucleotides: TGCGCCAGCAGCTTCGGGACAGGGGGCGCGGGAGAGACCCAGTACTTC. Protein product: CASSFGTGGAGETQYF.

The chain combines TRBV9 with TRBJ2-6; D unresolved. Trimming took 2 bases from V and 4 from J, leaving 7 bases between them. Germline-derived CDR1 and CDR2 are SGDLS and YYNGEE. The CDR3 loop spans 14 amino acids. The CDR3 DNA reads as TGTGCCAGCAGCGTCCCGGAGGGGGCCAACGTCCTGACTTTC. Its protein product is CASSVPEGANVLTF.

As to this clone: An end of the junction does not agree with germline; a read error may underlie this. The chain joins TRBV7-7 to TRBJ2-5; TRBD2 matches at 12 bases. In germline, CDR1 is SSHAT, CDR2 FNYEAQ (reference sequence). This CDR3 is 16 amino acids long. The CDR3 is CASSLVLAGGGETQYF. In DNA form, the CDR3 reads TGTGCTAGCAGCTTAGTACTAGCGGGGGGCGGAGAGACCCAGTACTTC.